These 9 T cell receptor beta chains were all obtained from the same sample, sequenced in a study of vaccination effects on CD4 cells after COVID-19. These receptors' targets are unknown. Data came from immunoSEQ multiplex PCR; TCRdb stores just in-frame clones and leaves some out. The table has more than 15,000 clones, roughly 74% seen once; the top ten hold 15% to 20%. Under the ViraFEST assay, PBMC were stimulated with viral peptide pools so that antigen-specific CD4+ T cells expanded. Sequencing was performed afterwards. Researchers isolated CD4+ T cells once roughly ten days of culture had elapsed. Between March and December 2020, the person had a SARS-CoV-2 infection that PCR confirmed. This specimen consisted of CD4+ T cells from PBMCs cultured with SARS-CoV-2 spike peptides, obtained before COVID-19 vaccination. The receptors were gathered from a human donor who had a prior SARS-CoV-2 infection.

This clone was seen only a few times. The chain has TRBV30 and TRBJ1-4, with no clear D. The CDR3 sequence is 14 residues long. V shed 0 bases and J shed 7 bases, with 12 bases lying between them. CDR1 is GTSNPN and CDR2 is SVGIG in the germline V gene (reference sequence). CDR3 in DNA: TGTGCCTGGAGTGTTATTGCTTACAGTGAAAAACTGTTTTTT. Protein: CAWSVIAYSEKLFF.

The rearrangement uses TRBV5-4 and TRBJ1-2, with a possible D match to TRBD1 (6 bases). Germline loops: CDR1 SGHNT, CDR2 YYREEE (reference sequence). CDR3 length equals 15 residues. Trimming removed 5 bases at V and 8 bases at J, with 22 bases between. The CDR3 bases are TGTGCCAGCAGGGTAGGGGGTGCAATCCCCCGAGGCTACACCTTC. As protein: CASRVGGAIPRGYTF.

This clone appeared once. V gene TRBV7-2 combines with J gene TRBJ1-6, with D hard to call. Germline V CDR1 and CDR2: SGHTA, FQGNSA. Trimming stripped 4 bases from V and 8 bases from J, with 15 bases between. The CDR3 has 15 residues. CDR3: CASSSPPSAYSPLHF. CDR3 in DNA: TGTGCCAGCAGCTCCCCCCCCTCAGCCTATTCACCCCTCCACTTT.

The chain is built from TRBV5-1 and TRBJ2-3, with 9 bases identical to TRBD2. Looked up from germline, CDR1 is SGHRS and CDR2 is YFSETQ. With V trimmed by 5 bases and J by 2 bases, 9 bases remained unmatched. CDR3 length: 16 residues. CDR3 residues: CASRMGGLATTDTQYF. The DNA for the CDR3 is TGCGCCAGCAGAATGGGAGGACTAGCGACCACAGATACGCAGTATTTT.

This clone was counted a few times. The chain couples TRBV7-9 to TRBJ1-3, with 8 bases identical to TRBD1. Unmatched junction bases numbered 15, after V lost 5 bases and J lost 6 bases. The CDR3 is 17 residues long. Germline-derived CDR1 and CDR2 are SEHNR and FQNEAQ (reference sequence). This chain's CDR3 is CASSHNAGTGRANTIYF. The CDR3 DNA is TGTGCCAGCAGCCATAACGCCGGGACAGGACGTGCAAACACCATATATTTT.

This chain connects TRBV11-2 to TRBJ1-1; no definite D call. The CDR3 runs 13 residues. V was pared by 0 bases and J by 3 bases, with 5 bases between. Germline CDR1 reads SGHAT; CDR2 reads FQNNGV. The CDR3 nucleotides read TGTGCCAGCAGCTTAGAGTCCGACACTGAAGCTTTCTTT. Translation gives CASSLESDTEAFF.

The chain combines TRBV14 with TRBJ2-1; 10 positions match TRBD2. The CDR3 has 17 amino acids. CDR1 and CDR2 from the germline V gene are SGHDN and FVKESK. V lost 1 base and J lost 8; bases outside the gene matches: 11. In nucleotides, the CDR3 is TGTGCCAGCAGCCAAGTTCTAGCGGGAGTAATATTCGATGAGCAGTTCTTC. Residues: CASSQVLAGVIFDEQFF.

CDR3 coding DNA: TGTGCCTGCCGCCGGACAGGCCAAGAGACCCAGTACTTC. This translates into CACRRTGQETQYF. The chain uses TRBV19 and TRBJ2-5, with 7 bases that match TRBD1. J gave up 1 base and V 11 bases, and 7 bases lay outside the gene matches. This CDR3 is built from 13 residues. Germline assignment: CDR1 LNHDA and CDR2 SQIVND (reference sequence).

The rearrangement joins TRBV30 to TRBJ2-5; no reliable D call. This CDR3 region has 16 residues. The germline V gene has CDR1 GTSNPN and CDR2 SVGIG (reference sequence). The germline V and J ends were trimmed by 0 bases and 5 bases, with 19 bases remaining between them. The CDR3 DNA reads TGTGCCTGGAGTGTACTCGACAAGCTGGGTACGGAGACCCAGTACTTC. Translated, it gives CAWSVLDKLGTETQYF.